The present T cell receptor beta chain was sequenced within a study of regulatory T cells in long-lasting Graves disease. Time point given: persistent/refractory GD, antithyroid drugs over 5 years with positive TRAb. Preparation of the TCR library used RNA extracted from PBMCs. Both iRepertoire HTBI primers and Arm-PCR of CDR3 regions were used to build the TCR beta libraries. TCRdb ran MiXCR on the multiplex PCR reads and lists one entry per CDR3 protein. The table lists roughly 400,000 distinct CDR3 sequences, 20% to 25% of them singletons. The source material was peripheral blood mononuclear cells (PBMCs), sampled when the disease was refractory, from a patient treated with antithyroid drugs. This clonotype originated in a female donor with Graves disease.

CDR3 nucleotide sequence: TGCAGCGGGACAGGGAGGGACACCGGGGAGCTGTTTTTT. It codes for CSGTGRDTGELFF. The chain links TRBV29-1 to TRBJ2-2; D is perhaps TRBD1 (8 bases). CDR1 and CDR2 from the germline V gene are SQVTM and ANQGSEA. Trimming stripped 7 bases from V and 3 bases from J, with 12 bases between. The CDR3 length is 13 residues.